This is a list of T cell receptor beta chains from one sample in a study of cytomegalovirus exposure and HLA in healthy donors. Libraries were prepared by immunoSEQ multiplex PCR; TCRdb keeps only in-frame clonotypes and omits some of them. Seen here are about 150,000 clones, almost 80% observed once, and the top ten hold roughly 0.69%. Material: PBMCs. Receptors originate from a male donor in good health and CMV-seronegative. CDR3s include the opening cysteine and the closing phenylalanine or tryptophan. Fields, in order: D gene, clone size, V gene, J gene, CDR3 protein, CDR3 DNA. D genes are given only for firm matches. Not every row has a clone size; where given, it reads once, few, many or a size class.

>TRBD1|.|TRBV28|TRBJ2-2
CASTIDRVKDTGELFF
TGTGCCAGCACCATTGACAGGGTGAAGGACACCGGGGAGCTGTTTTTT
>.|once|TRBV9|TRBJ2-7
CASSAGQLPSYEQYF
TGTGCCAGCAGCGCAGGACAGTTACCCTCCTACGAGCAGTACTTC
>TRBD1|.|TRBV11-2|TRBJ2-7
CASSLRGTGVYEQYF
TGTGCCAGCAGCTTAAGAGGGACAGGGGTCTACGAGCAGTACTTC
>TRBD1|.|TRBV29-1|TRBJ1-5
CSVGTGRLQPQHF
TGCAGCGTTGGGACAGGGCGTCTTCAGCCCCAGCATTTT
>TRBD1|few|TRBV7-2|TRBJ2-7
CASSLGTGVGEQYF
TGTGCCAGCAGTCTTGGGACAGGGGTGGGTGAGCAGTACTTC
>.|.|TRBV4-1|TRBJ2-7
CASSQEEQKYEQYF
TGCGCCAGCAGCCAAGAGGAACAGAAATACGAGCAGTACTTC
>.|.|TRBV6-5|TRBJ1-3
CASSYLFSSGNTIYF
TGTGCCAGCAGTTACTTATTCAGCTCTGGAAACACCATATATTTT
>TRBD1|.|TRBV19|TRBJ1-1
CASSTNRGYTEAFF
TGTGCCAGTAGTACAAACAGGGGGTACACTGAAGCTTTCTTT
>.|.|TRBV9|TRBJ1-4
CASSPRGGQEKLFF
TGTGCCAGCAGCCCCCGGGGGGGGCAGGAAAAACTGTTTTTT
>TRBD1|.|TRBV5-4|TRBJ1-2
CASSLGQGTRGYTF
TGTGCCAGCAGCTTGGGACAGGGAACGAGGGGCTACACCTTC
>.|.|TRBV7-8|TRBJ2-7
CASSLERYEQYF
TGTGCCAGCAGCTTAGAGCGTTACGAGCAGTACTTC
>.|.|TRBV6-6|TRBJ2-7
CASSPGTSLHEQYF
TGTGCCAGCAGTCCTGGGACATCCCTTCACGAGCAGTACTTC
>.|.|TRBV6-5|TRBJ1-2
CASSYSQGLGNYGYTF
TGTGCCAGCAGTTACTCCCAGGGGCTGGGAAACTATGGCTACACCTTC
>TRBD1|.|TRBV5-4|TRBJ2-5
CASSLNKQGPDKTQYF
TGTGCCAGCAGCTTGAATAAACAGGGGCCTGATAAGACCCAGTACTTC
>TRBD1|.|TRBV6-5|TRBJ1-5
CASSLTTGGTNQPQHF
TGTGCCAGCAGTTTAACGACAGGGGGTACCAATCAGCCCCAGCATTTT
>TRBD2|.|TRBV7-8|TRBJ2-7
CASSLARASGPYEQYF
TGTGCCAGCAGCTTAGCGCGGGCTAGCGGGCCCTACGAGCAGTACTTC
>.|.|TRBV6-6|TRBJ1-3
CASTADTRSGNTIYF
TGTGCCAGCACCGCGGACACCCGCTCTGGAAACACCATATATTTT
>.|.|TRBV14|TRBJ1-6
CASSPYPWRLGSYNSPLHF
TGTGCCAGCAGCCCTTATCCTTGGAGGCTGGGATCCTATAATTCACCCCTCCACTTT
>TRBD1|.|TRBV11-3|TRBJ2-1
CASSLDGTGGGYNEQFF
TGTGCCAGCAGCTTAGACGGGACAGGGGGCGGGTACAATGAGCAGTTCTTC
>TRBD1|.|TRBV10-3|TRBJ1-3
CAAQTAQGNTIYF
TGTGCCGCTCAGACCGCACAGGGGAACACCATATATTTT
>TRBD2|few|TRBV6-4|TRBJ2-5
CASILAGGQETQYF
TGTGCCAGCATCCTAGCGGGGGGGCAGGAGACCCAGTACTTC
>.|.|TRBV5-5|TRBJ2-7
CASSPTGLGSYEQYF
TGTGCCAGCAGCCCGACAGGCTTGGGATCCTACGAGCAGTACTTC
>.|few|TRBV7-9|TRBJ1-1
CSSSRTATEAFF
TGTTCCAGCAGCCGGACAGCCACTGAAGCTTTCTTT
>.|.|TRBV7-9|TRBJ2-7
CSSSLASSYEQYF
TGTTCCAGCAGCTTAGCCAGCTCCTACGAGCAGTACTTC
>.|.|TRBV29-1|TRBJ1-1
CSGHLNTEAFF
TGCAGCGGACATTTGAACACTGAAGCTTTCTTT
>.|.|TRBV9|TRBJ1-5
CASSEGEGGWSNQPQHF
TGTGCCAGCAGCGAGGGGGAGGGGGGCTGGAGCAATCAGCCCCAGCATTTT